This T cell receptor beta chain was identified in a study of TIL therapy for anti-PD-1-resistant metastatic lung cancer. At the level of the study: Tumor harvest preceded PD-1/PD-L1 blockade, followed by nivolumab treatment.

V was shortened by 0 bases and J by 3 bases, with 12 bases between the two germline ends. Germline V gene sequence: CDR1 MNHEY, CDR2 SVGAGI. This CDR3 has 15 amino acids. Comments on this clone: Its antigen is currently unknown.

The libraries were made with immunoSEQ v3. Sequencing depth was approximately 2 million read pairs for survey level, about 5-6 million for deep. Sequenced by immunoSEQ multiplex PCR; TCRdb stores in-frame clones only, minus some. The profile covers some 52,000 clones, with 79% appearing a single time and 4% to 6% taken by the ten largest. Time point noted: pre-treatment sample, taken before nivolumab and TIL therapy. Findings and caveats of the study: The baseline peripheral repertoire was partially replaced by infused TIL clonotypes that later decayed.

This chain connects TRBV6-5 to TRBJ2-7; D gene uncertain. The origin of this receptor is a woman aged 30-85 years with non-small cell lung cancer. This specimen consisted of blood, obtained at baseline. CDR3 in amino acids: CASSYSNLDLYEQYF. CDR3 DNA sequence: TGTGCCAGCAGTTACTCGAACCTAGACCTCTACGAGCAGTACTTC.